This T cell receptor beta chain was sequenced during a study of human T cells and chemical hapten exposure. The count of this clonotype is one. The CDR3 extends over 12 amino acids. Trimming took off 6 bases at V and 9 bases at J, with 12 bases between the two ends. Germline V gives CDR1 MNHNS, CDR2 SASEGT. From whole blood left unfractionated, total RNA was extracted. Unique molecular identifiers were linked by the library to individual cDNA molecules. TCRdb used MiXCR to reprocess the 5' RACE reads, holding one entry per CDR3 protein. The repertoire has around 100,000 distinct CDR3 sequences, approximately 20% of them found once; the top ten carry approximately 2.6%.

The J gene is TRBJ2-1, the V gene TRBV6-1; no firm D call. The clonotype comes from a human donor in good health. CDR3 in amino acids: CASSSAMTEQFF. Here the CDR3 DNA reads TGTGCCAGCAGCTCAGCAATGACTGAGCAGTTCTTC.